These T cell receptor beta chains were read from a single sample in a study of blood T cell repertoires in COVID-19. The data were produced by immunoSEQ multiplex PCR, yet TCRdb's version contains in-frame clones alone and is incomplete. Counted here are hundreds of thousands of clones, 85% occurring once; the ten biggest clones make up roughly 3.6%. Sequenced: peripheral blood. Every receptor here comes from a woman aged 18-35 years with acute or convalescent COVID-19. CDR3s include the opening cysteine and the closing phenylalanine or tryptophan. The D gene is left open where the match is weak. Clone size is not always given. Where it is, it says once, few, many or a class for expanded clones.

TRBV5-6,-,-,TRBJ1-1,CASSLVRNTEAFF,TGTGCCAGCAGCTTGGTTCGGAACACTGAAGCTTTCTTT
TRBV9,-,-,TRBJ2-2,CASSVEGHQPSGELFF,TGTGCCAGCAGCGTAGAGGGACACCAACCCTCCGGGGAGCTGTTTTTT
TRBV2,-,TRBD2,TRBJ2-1,CASSERGGESSYNEQFF,TGTGCCAGCAGTGAGCGCGGGGGAGAGAGCTCCTACAATGAGCAGTTCTTC
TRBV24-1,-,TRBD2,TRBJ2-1,CAAGTSYNEQFF,TGTGCCGCCGGGACTAGCTACAATGAGCAGTTCTTC
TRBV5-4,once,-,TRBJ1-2,CASSLASGNYGYTF,TGTGCCAGCAGCTTGGCTTCAGGGAACTATGGCTACACCTTC
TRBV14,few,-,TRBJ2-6,CASSQVGAGRRANVLTF,TGTGCCAGCAGCCAAGTGGGGGCGGGCCGTAGGGCCAACGTCCTGACTTTC
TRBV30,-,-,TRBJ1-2,CAWSVGGVYGYTF,TGTGCCTGGAGTGTAGGAGGGGTCTATGGCTACACCTTC
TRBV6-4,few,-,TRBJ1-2,CASSDSTPDSGFGYTF,TGTGCCAGCAGTGACTCGACCCCGGACAGTGGCTTCGGCTACACCTTC
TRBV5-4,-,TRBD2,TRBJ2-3,CASSRDYPTDTQYF,TGTGCCAGCAGCCGGGACTACCCGACAGATACGCAGTATTTT
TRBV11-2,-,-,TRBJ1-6,CASSFPGPKRPLHF,TGTGCCAGCAGCTTTCCAGGTCCCAAACGGCCCCTCCACTTT
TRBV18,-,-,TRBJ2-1,CASSRRGGNEQFF,TGTGCCAGCTCACGGAGGGGAGGTAATGAGCAGTTCTTC
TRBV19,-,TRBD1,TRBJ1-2,CASSIVPGGYGYTF,TGTGCCAGTAGTATAGTCCCAGGGGGCTATGGCTACACCTTC
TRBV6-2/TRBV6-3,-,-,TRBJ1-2,CASSGQNYGYTF,TGTGCCAGCAGTGGACAAAACTATGGCTACACCTTC
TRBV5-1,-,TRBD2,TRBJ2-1,CASRPGVAGGLYNEQFF,TGCGCCAGCAGACCAGGAGTGGCGGGAGGCCTCTACAATGAGCAGTTCTTC
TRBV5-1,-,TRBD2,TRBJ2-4,CASSLELAGGMKYF,TGCGCCAGCAGCTTGGAACTAGCGGGAGGGATGAAGTACTTC
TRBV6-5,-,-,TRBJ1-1,CASSHGGGEAFF,TGTGCCAGCAGTCACGGAGGAGGTGAAGCTTTCTTT
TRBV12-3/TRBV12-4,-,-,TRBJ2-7,CASSSVQVGEQYF,TGTGCCAGCAGTTCGGTACAGGTGGGCGAGCAGTACTTC
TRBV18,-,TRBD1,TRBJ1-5,CASSTGQGDNQPQHF,TGTGCCAGCTCAACGGGACAGGGGGATAATCAGCCCCAGCATTTT
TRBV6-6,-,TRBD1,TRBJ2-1,CASRTGTEYNEQFF,TGTGCCAGCAGAACCGGGACAGAGTACAATGAGCAGTTCTTC
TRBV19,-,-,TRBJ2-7,CASSRSPGEQYF,TGTGCCAGTAGTCGGTCTCCTGGCGAGCAGTACTTC
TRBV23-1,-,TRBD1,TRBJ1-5,CASSQSNYQGVSNQPQHF,TGCGCCAGCAGTCAATCTAATTACCAGGGGGTGAGCAATCAGCCCCAGCATTTT
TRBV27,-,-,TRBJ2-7,CASGLTSPREYF,TGTGCCAGCGGCCTAACTTCCCCTCGGGAGTACTTC
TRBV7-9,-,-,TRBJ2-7,CASSLASEAYEQYF,TGTGCCAGCAGCTTAGCGTCAGAAGCCTACGAGCAGTACTTC
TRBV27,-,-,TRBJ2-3,CACARGGGSTDTQYF,TGTGCCTGCGCTAGAGGGGGGGGGAGCACAGATACGCAGTATTTT
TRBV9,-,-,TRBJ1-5,CASSREGNQPQHF,TGTGCCAGCAGTAGGGAGGGCAATCAGCCCCAGCATTTT
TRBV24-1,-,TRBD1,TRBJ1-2,CATSDDDRGAYGYTF,TGTGCCACCAGTGATGACGACAGGGGAGCCTATGGCTACACCTTC
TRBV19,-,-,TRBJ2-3,CASNSVGGGTDTQYF,TGTGCCAGTAACTCGGTCGGCGGAGGGACAGATACGCAGTATTTT
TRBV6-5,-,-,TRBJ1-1,CASRYEWESITEAFF,TGTGCCAGCAGGTACGAATGGGAGTCGATCACTGAAGCTTTCTTT
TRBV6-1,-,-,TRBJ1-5,CASSDSGFRF,TGTGCCAGCAGTGACAGCGGTTTTCGTTTT